This T cell receptor (beta chain) originates from a study of T cell responses to AZD1222 COVID-19 vaccine. Study-level findings and limits: Spike as a whole was targeted by vaccine-associated CD4 TCRs, dominant at 160-218 and 743-854. The donor group comprised mostly white British people and more females; the analysis possibly underestimated clonal diversity. Repertoire sampling was restricted to post-peak T cell response timepoints. Seropositivity was recorded at baseline in only five to seven AZD1222 recipients.

Between the trimmed V and J ends, which lost 1 base and 3 bases, there was a span of 10 bases. The CDR3 is made up of 14 amino acids. CDR1 is SGHTA, CDR2 FQGNSA, per germline. Profiling relied on immunoSEQ multiplex PCR, and the TCRdb table lists in-frame clones only, not all of them. The sample carries more than 35,000 clones, more than 80% recorded once. Of note for this clone: The antigen is not known.

The TCR comes from an adult in good health. This chain joins TRBV7-2 and TRBJ2-7; D is ambiguous. This specimen was peripheral blood, taken on day 0 of AZD1222 vaccination. The CDR3, as DNA: TGTGCCAGCAGCTTAGGACAAGAGGTCTACGAGCAGTACTTC. This gives the protein CASSLGQEVYEQYF.